The 5 T cell receptor beta chains reported below all come from one sample, sequenced in a study of cytomegalovirus exposure and HLA in healthy donors. PCR was performed using 60 Vbeta and 13 Jbeta primers. Using immunoSEQ multiplex PCR, the repertoire was profiled, and TCRdb retains in-frame clones only, with some absent. Of 85,000 to 130,000 clones detected, 84% appear once; the ten largest clones hold approximately 1.2%. Sequenced input: PBMCs. These receptor sequences come from a woman in her late teens or twenties in good health and CMV-seronegative.

The V gene is TRBV19, the J gene TRBJ1-4; 10 bases are a match to TRBD1. The CDR3 is 15 residues long. CDR1 is LNHDA, CDR2 SQIVND, per germline (reference sequence). Unmatched junction bases numbered 6, after V lost 5 bases and J lost 6 bases. The CDR3 loop reads CASSRTGTGDEKLFF. Here the CDR3 DNA reads TGTGCCAGTAGTCGAACCGGGACAGGGGATGAAAAACTGTTTTTT.

V and J are TRBV19 and TRBJ2-2; 10 nucleotides align to TRBD2. Trimming at V came to 8 bases and at J to 3 bases, leaving 3 bases not matched to a gene. Per germline, CDR1 LNHDA and CDR2 SQIVND (reference sequence). The CDR3 spans 14 residues. CDR3 loop: CASCLAGDTGELFF. DNA for the CDR3: TGTGCCAGTTGTCTAGCGGGGGACACCGGGGAGCTGTTTTTT.

This clone was detected only a few times. The chain recombines TRBV2 with TRBJ1-5; weak D call: TRBD1 (6 bases). From germline, CDR1 is SNHLY and CDR2 FYNNEI. The CDR3 runs to 15 residues. Trimming took 3 bases from V and 6 from J, leaving 15 bases between them. The CDR3 DNA reads TGTGCCAGCAGTGAGAATTCACAGGGCGGTCAGCCCCAGCATTTT. Its translation is CASSENSQGGQPQHF.

The gene calls are TRBV19 and TRBJ1-6, with D uncertain. The germline V and J ends were trimmed by 1 base and 7 bases, with 14 bases remaining between them. The germline CDR1 and CDR2 sequences are LNHDA and SQIVND (reference sequence). There are 16 residues in the CDR3. The CDR3 DNA follows: TGTGCCAGTAGTATAGGAAGCGGACTGGACAATTCACCCCTCCACTTT. Translated: CASSIGSGLDNSPLHF.

The V call is TRBV10-1, the J call TRBJ2-3; TRBD2 agrees at 12 bases. The CDR3 loop spans 16 amino acids. Germline CDR1 and CDR2: WNHNN and SYGVQD (reference sequence). With V trimmed by 6 bases and J by 4 bases, 8 bases remained unmatched. CDR3: CASSPILAGGPDTQYF. CDR3 bases: TGCGCCAGCAGCCCCATACTAGCGGGAGGCCCAGATACGCAGTATTTT.